This TCR beta chain stems from a study of blood T cell repertoires in COVID-19. This CDR3 is 18 amino acids long. V was pared by 0 bases and J by 4 bases, with 14 bases of the junction left unmatched. The V gene's germline CDR1 is SGHRS and CDR2 YFSETQ. Clones were sequenced by immunoSEQ multiplex PCR, and TCRdb holds only the in-frame ones, with some missing. The sample yields roughly 50,000 clones, roughly 79% seen once. V is TRBV5-1 and J is TRBJ2-3; 7 bases are a match to TRBD1. Material: peripheral blood. The source of this sequence is a woman aged 60 to 75 with acute or convalescent COVID-19. The CDR3: CASSLEGVTGRRADTQYF. CDR3 nucleotide sequence: TGCGCCAGCAGCTTGGAAGGGGTGACAGGGCGAAGGGCAGATACGCAGTATTTT.